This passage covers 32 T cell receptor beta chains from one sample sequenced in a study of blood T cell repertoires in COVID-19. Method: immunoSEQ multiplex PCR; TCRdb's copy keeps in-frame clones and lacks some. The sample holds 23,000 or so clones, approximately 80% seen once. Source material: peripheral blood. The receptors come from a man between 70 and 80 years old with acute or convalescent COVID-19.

The CDR3 DNA follows: TGTGCCAGCAGTTCGGCGGGGATGAACACTGAAGCTTTCTTT. Encoded protein: CASSSAGMNTEAFF. The gene calls are TRBV6-6 and TRBJ1-1; D gene ambiguous. CDR3 length equals 14 residues. Germline V gives CDR1 MNHNY, CDR2 SVGAGI (reference sequence). Trimming left V 4 bases short and J 0 bases short, with 9 bases between.

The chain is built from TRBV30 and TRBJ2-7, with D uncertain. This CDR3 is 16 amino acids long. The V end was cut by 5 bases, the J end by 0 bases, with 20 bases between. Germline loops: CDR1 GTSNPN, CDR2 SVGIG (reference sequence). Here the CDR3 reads CAWAPPTEPYSYEQYF. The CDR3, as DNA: TGTGCCTGGGCCCCCCCTACAGAACCCTACTCCTACGAGCAGTACTTC.

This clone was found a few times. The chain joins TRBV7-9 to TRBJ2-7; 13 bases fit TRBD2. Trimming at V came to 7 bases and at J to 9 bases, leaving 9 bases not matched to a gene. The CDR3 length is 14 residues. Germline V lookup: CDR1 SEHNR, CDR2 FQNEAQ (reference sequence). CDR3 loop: CASTGGLAGVAQYF. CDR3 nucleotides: TGTGCCAGCACCGGAGGACTAGCGGGAGTCGCGCAGTACTTC.

This chain's CDR3 is CASSPGTGGNTEAFF. For the CDR3, the DNA is TGTGCCAGCAGCCCTGGGACAGGGGGGAACACTGAAGCTTTCTTT. The rearrangement joins TRBV9 to TRBJ1-1; 11 bases line up with TRBD1. Germline V gene data show CDR1 as SGDLS and CDR2 as YYNGEE. The CDR3 runs to 15 residues. V shed 4 bases and J 1 base; nucleotides not matched to a gene: 3.

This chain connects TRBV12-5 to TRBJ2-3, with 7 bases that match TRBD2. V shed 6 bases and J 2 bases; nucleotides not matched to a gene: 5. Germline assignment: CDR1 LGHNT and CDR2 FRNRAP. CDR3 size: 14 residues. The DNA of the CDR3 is TGTGCTAGTGGGGCGGGAGCGGTCACAGATACGCAGTATTTT. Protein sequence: CASGAGAVTDTQYF.

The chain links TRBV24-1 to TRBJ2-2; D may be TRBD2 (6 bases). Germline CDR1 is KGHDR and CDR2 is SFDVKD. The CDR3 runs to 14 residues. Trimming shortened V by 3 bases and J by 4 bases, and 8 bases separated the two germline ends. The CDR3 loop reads CATSDPGSTGELFF. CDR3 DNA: TGTGCCACCAGTGATCCCGGGAGCACCGGGGAGCTGTTTTTT.

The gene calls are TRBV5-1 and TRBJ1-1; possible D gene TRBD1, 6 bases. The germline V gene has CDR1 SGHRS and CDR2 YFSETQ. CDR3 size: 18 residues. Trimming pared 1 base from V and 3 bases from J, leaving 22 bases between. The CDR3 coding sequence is TGCGCCAGCAGCTTGTGGGGGGGCCCGACGGAGAGTTACACTGAAGCTTTCTTT. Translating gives CASSLWGGPTESYTEAFF.

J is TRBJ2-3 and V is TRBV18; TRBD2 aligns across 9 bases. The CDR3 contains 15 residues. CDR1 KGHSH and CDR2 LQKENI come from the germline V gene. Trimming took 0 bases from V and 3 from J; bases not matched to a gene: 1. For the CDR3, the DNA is TGTGCCAGCTCACCACCGCGGGGGGGAACAGATACGCAGTATTTT. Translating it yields CASSPPRGGTDTQYF.

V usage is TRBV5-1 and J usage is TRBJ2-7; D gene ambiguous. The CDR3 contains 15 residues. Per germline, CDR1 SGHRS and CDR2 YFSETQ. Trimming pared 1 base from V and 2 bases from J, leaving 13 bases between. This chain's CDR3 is CASSLYPGLTYEQYF. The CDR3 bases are TGCGCCAGCAGCTTGTACCCGGGTCTAACCTACGAGCAGTACTTC.

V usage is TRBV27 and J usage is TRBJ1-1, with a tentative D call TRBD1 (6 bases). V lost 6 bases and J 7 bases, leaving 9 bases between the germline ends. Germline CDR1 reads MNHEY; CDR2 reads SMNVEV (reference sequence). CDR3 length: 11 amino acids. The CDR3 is CASRRGGEAFF. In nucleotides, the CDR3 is TGTGCCAGCAGGAGGGGGGGTGAAGCTTTCTTT.

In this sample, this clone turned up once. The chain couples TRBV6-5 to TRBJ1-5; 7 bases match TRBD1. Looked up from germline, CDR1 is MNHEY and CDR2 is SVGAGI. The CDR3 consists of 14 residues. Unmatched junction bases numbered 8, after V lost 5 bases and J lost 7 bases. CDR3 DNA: TGTGCCAGCAGTCTTACAGGGGATCGGCAGCCCCAGCATTTT. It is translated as CASSLTGDRQPQHF.

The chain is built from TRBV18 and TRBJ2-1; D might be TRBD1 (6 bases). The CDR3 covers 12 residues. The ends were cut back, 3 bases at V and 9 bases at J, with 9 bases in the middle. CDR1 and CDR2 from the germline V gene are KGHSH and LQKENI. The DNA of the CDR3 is TGTGCCAGCTCACCGGGGACAAGTGAGCAGTTCTTC. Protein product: CASSPGTSEQFF.

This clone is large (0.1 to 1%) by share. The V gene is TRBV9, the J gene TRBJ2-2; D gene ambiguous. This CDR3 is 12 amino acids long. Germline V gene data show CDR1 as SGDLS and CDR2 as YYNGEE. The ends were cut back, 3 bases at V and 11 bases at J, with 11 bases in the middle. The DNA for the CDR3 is TGTGCCAGCAGCGCGATAAACAGTGAGCTGTTTTTT. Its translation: CASSAINSELFF.

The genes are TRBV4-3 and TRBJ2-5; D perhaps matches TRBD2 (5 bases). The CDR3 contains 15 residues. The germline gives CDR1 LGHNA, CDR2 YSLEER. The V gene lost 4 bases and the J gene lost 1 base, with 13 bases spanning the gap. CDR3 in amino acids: CASSPVGGSQETQYF. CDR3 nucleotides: TGCGCCAGCAGCCCAGTTGGAGGATCCCAAGAGACCCAGTACTTC.

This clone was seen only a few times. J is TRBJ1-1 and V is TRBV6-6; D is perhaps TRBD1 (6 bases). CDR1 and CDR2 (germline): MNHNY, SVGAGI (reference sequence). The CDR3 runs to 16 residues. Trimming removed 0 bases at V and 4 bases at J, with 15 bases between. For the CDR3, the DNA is TGTGCCAGCAGTTACTCGAAAGGGGGAAGGAGCACTGAAGCTTTCTTT. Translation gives CASSYSKGGRSTEAFF.

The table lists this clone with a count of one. Here the CDR3 DNA reads TGCAGCGCCTCGGGACAGGGGGTGGATCAGCCCCAGCATTTT. This translates into CSASGQGVDQPQHF. This chain uses TRBV29-1 with TRBJ1-5, with 11 positions matching TRBD1. Germline V gene data show CDR1 as SQVTM and CDR2 as ANQGSEA. Trimming at V came to 7 bases and at J to 5 bases, leaving 7 bases not matched to a gene. The CDR3 covers 14 residues. Combining the CDR3 with reference TRBV29-1 and TRBJ1-5 gives the whole variable domain SAVISQKPSRDICQRGTSLTIQCQVDSQVTMMFWYRQQPGQSLTLIATANQGSEATYESGFVIDKFPISRPNLTFSTLTVSNMSPEDSSIYLCSASGQGVDQPQHFGDGTRLSIL.

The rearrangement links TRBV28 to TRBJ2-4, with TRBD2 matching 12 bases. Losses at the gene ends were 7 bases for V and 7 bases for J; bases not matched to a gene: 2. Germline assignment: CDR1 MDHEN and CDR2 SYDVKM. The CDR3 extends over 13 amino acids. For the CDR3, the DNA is TGTGCCAGCACTAGCGGGAGGGGGAACATTCAGTACTTC. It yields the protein CASTSGRGNIQYF. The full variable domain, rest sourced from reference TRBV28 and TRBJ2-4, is DVKVTQSSRYLVKRTGEKVFLECVQDMDHENMFWYRQDPGLGLRLIYFSYDVKMKEKGDIPEGYSVSREKKERFSLILESASTNQTSMYLCASTSGRGNIQYFGAGTRLSVL.

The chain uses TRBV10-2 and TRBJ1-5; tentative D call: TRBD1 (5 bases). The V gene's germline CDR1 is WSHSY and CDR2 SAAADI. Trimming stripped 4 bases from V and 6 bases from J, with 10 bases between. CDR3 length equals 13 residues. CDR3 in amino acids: CASSVQVGQPQHF. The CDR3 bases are TGCGCCAGCAGTGTACAGGTGGGTCAGCCCCAGCATTTT.

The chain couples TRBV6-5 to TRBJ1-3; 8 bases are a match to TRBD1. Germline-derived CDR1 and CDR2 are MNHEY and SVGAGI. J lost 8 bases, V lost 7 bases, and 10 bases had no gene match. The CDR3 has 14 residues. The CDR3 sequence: CASILRDRRDTIYF. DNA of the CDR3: TGTGCCAGCATCCTACGGGACAGGCGGGACACCATATATTTT.

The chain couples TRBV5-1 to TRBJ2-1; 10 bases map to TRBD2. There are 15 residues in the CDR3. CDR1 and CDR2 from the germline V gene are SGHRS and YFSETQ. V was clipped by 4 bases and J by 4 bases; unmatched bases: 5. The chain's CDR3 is CASSPAGGRYNEQFF. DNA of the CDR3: TGCGCCAGCAGCCCAGCGGGAGGGAGGTACAATGAGCAGTTCTTC.

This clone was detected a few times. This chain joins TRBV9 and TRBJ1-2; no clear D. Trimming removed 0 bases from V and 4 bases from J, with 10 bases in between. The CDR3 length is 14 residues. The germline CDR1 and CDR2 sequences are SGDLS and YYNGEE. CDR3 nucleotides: TGTGCCAGCAGCGTAGGGGTGGGAGCCTATGGCTACACCTTC. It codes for CASSVGVGAYGYTF.

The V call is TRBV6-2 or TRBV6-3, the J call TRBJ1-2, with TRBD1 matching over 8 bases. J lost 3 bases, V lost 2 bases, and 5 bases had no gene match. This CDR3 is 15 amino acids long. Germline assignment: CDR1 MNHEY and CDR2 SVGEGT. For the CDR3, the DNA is TGTGCCAGCAGTTACCCTGGACAGGGCGACTATGGCTACACCTTC. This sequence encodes CASSYPGQGDYGYTF.

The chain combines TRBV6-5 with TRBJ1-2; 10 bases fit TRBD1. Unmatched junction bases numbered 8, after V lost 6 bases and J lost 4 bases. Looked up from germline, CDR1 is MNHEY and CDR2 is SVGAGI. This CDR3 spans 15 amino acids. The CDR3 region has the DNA TGTGCCAGCAGAAAAGTGGGACAGGGGACCTATGGCTACACCTTC. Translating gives CASRKVGQGTYGYTF.

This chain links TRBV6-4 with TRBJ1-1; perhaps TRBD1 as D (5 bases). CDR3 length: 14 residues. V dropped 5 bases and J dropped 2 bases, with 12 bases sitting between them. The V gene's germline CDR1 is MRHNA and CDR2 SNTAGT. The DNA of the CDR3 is TGTGCCAGCAGTCCGGGGGGGGTAAACACTGAAGCTTTCTTT. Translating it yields CASSPGGVNTEAFF.

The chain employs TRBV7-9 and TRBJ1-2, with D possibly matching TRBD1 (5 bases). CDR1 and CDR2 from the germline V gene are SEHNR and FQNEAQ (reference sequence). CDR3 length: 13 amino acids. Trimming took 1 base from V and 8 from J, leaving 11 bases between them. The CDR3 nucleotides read TGTGCCAGCAGCTTAGACGGGGGAAAGGGCTACACCTTC. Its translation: CASSLDGGKGYTF.

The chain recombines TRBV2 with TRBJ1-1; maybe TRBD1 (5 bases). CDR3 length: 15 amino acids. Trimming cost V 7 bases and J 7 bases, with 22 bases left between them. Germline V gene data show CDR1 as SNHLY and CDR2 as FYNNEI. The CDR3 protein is CASIVEAGRGSEAFF. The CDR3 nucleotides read TGTGCCAGCATAGTCGAAGCAGGGCGGGGTAGTGAAGCTTTCTTT.

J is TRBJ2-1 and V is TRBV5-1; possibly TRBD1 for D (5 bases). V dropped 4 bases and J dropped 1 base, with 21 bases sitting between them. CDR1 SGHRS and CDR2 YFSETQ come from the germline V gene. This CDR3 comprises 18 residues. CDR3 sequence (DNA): TGCGCCAGCAGCCGCATTGGACCGAGACAGTCTTCCTACAATGAGCAGTTCTTC. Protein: CASSRIGPRQSSYNEQFF.

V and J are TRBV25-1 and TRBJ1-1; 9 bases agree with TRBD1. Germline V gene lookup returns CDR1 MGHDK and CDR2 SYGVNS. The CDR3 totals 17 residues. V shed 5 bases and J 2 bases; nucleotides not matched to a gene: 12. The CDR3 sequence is CASSPLGTGRLNTEAFF. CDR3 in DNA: TGTGCCAGCAGTCCCCTTGGGACAGGGCGCCTTAACACTGAAGCTTTCTTT.

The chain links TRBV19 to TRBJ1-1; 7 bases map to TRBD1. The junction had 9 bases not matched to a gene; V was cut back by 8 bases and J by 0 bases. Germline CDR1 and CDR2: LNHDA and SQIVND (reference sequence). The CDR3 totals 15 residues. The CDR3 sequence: CASGTVGILNTEAFF. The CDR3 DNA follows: TGTGCCAGTGGGACAGTCGGGATTCTGAACACTGAAGCTTTCTTT.

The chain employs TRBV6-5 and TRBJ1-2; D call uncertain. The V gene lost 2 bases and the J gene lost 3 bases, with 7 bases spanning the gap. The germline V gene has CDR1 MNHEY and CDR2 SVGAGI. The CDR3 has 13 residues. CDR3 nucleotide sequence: TGTGCCAGCAGTTACGAAATAGACTATGGCTACACCTTC. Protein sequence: CASSYEIDYGYTF.

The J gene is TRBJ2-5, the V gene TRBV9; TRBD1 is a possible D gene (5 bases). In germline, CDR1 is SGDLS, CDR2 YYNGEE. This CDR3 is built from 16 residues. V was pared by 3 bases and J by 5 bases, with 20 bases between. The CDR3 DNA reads TGTGCCAGCAGCGACGGTGGAAGGGGTGATTTTGAGACCCAGTACTTC. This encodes CASSDGGRGDFETQYF.

The CDR3 protein is CASSVDPGGVTTEAFF. DNA for the CDR3: TGTGCCAGCAGCGTAGACCCGGGGGGGGTCACCACTGAAGCTTTCTTT. The chain employs TRBV9 and TRBJ1-1, with a tentative D call TRBD1 (5 bases). The CDR3 loop spans 16 amino acids. V lost 0 bases, J lost 4 bases, and 16 bases lay in between. Germline V gives CDR1 SGDLS, CDR2 YYNGEE.